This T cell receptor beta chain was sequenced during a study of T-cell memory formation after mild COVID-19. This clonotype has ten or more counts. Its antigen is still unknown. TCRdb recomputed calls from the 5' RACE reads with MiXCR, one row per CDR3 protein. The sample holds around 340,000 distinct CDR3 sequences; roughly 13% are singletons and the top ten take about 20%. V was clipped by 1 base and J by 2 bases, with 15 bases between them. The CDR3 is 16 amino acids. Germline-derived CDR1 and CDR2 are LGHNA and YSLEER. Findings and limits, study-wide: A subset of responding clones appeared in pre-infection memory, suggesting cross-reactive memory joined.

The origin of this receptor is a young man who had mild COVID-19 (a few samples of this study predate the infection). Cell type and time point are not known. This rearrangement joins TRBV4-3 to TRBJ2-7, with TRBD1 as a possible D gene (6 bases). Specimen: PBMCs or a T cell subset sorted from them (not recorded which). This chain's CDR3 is CASSQAWDIDPYEQYF. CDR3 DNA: TGCGCCAGCAGCCAAGCTTGGGACATCGACCCCTACGAGCAGTACTTC.